This entry lists 6 T cell receptor beta chains sequenced from one sample in a study of T cells after somatic rescue of genetic block. Sequencing used immunoSEQ multiplex PCR; TCRdb keeps in-frame clones, though not all of them. The sample holds under 150,000 clones; 75% to 95% are singletons and the top ten take approximately 1.3%. Sequences were obtained from peripheral blood mononuclear cells (PBMCs). These receptors all come from a woman between 18 and 29 years old.

CDR3 DNA: TGTGCCAGCAGCTTGGGGGTTCGTTATGAAAAACTGTTTTTT. This codes for CASSLGVRYEKLFF. V is TRBV5-8 and J is TRBJ1-4; D unresolved. V was shortened by 0 bases and J by 6 bases, with 9 bases between the two germline ends. Per germline, CDR1 SGHTS and CDR2 YDEGEE. The CDR3 covers 14 residues.

CDR3: CASSLVADTQYF. CDR3 nucleotide sequence: TGCGCCAGCAGCTTGGTCGCAGATACGCAGTATTTT. This rearrangement joins TRBV5-1 to TRBJ2-3; D gene ambiguous. With 0 bases removed from V and 4 bases from J, the gap between germline ends came to 3 bases. The CDR3 totals 12 residues. Germline CDR1 and CDR2: SGHRS and YFSETQ.

The genes are TRBV9 and TRBJ2-7, with D possibly being TRBD2 (5 bases). The V gene's germline CDR1 is SGDLS and CDR2 YYNGEE. The CDR3 spans 14 residues. The V end lost 4 bases, the J end lost 0 bases, and 11 bases lay between the germline ends. CDR3 in DNA: TGTGCCAGCAGCCCCCGGGGAGCCTCCTACGAGCAGTACTTC. Its translation: CASSPRGASYEQYF.

The chain recombines TRBV19 with TRBJ1-2, with unresolved D. This CDR3 region has 13 residues. Looked up from germline, CDR1 is LNHDA and CDR2 is SQIVND (reference sequence). V dropped 3 bases and J dropped 7 bases, with 12 bases sitting between them. CDR3 DNA sequence: TGTGCCAGTAGTATGTTGGGTGTAGGTGGCTACACCTTC. Its translation: CASSMLGVGGYTF.

The chain employs TRBV15 and TRBJ1-3; D not resolved. CDR1 is LNHNV, CDR2 YYDKDF, per germline (reference sequence). The V and J ends lost 1 base and 2 bases respectively, with 9 bases between them. The CDR3 extends over 15 amino acids. As DNA, the CDR3 is TGTGCCACCAGCAGAGGACGGGAGGCTGGAAACACCATATATTTT. Translation gives CATSRGREAGNTIYF.

In DNA, the CDR3 is TGCGCCAGCAGCTTAGGGACAGACTATGGCTACACCTTC. Its protein product is CASSLGTDYGYTF. This chain connects TRBV5-1 to TRBJ1-2; 7 bases are a match to TRBD1. The CDR3 totals 13 residues. The germline gives CDR1 SGHRS, CDR2 YFSETQ. The V segment lost 2 bases and the J segment 3 bases; nucleotides outside the gene matches: 1.